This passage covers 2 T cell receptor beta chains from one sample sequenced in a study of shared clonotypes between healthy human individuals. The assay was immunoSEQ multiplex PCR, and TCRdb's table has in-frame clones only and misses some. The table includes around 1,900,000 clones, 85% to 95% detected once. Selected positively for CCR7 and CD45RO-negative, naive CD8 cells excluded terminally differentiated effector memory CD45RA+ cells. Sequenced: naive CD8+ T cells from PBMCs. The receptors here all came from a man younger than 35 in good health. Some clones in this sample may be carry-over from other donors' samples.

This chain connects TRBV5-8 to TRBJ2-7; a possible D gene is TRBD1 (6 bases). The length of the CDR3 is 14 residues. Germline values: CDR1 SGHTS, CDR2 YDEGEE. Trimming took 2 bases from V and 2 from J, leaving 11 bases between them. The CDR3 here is CASSFAGAPYEQYF. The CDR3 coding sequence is TGTGCCAGCAGCTTCGCAGGGGCCCCCTACGAGCAGTACTTC.

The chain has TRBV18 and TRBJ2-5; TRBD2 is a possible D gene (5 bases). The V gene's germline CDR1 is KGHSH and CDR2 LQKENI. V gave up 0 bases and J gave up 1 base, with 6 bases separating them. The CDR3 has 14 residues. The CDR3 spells CASSPPDFQETQYF. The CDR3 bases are TGTGCCAGCTCACCACCGGACTTCCAAGAGACCCAGTACTTC.